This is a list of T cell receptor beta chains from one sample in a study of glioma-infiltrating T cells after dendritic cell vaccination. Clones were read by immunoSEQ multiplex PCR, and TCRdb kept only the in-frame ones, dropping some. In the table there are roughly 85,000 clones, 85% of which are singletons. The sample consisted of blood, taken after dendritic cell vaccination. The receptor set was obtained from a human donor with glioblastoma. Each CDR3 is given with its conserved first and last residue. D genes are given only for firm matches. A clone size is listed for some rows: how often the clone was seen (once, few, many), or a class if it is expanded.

CDR3 DNA: TGTGCCAGCAGTGACGTAGCAGATCCCACTGAAGCTTTCTTT; CDR3 protein: CASSDVADPTEAFF; clone size: few; J gene: TRBJ1-1; D gene: .; V gene: TRBV6-4
CDR3 DNA: TGTGCCAGCAGCTTATCGGGACTAGCGTTGGATGAGCAGTACTTC; CDR3 protein: CASSLSGLALDEQYF; clone size: .; J gene: TRBJ2-7; D gene: TRBD2; V gene: TRBV7-3
CDR3 DNA: TGTGCCAGCAGTGTCGTGGGAGGGGAGGGCACTGAAGCTTTCTTT; CDR3 protein: CASSVVGGEGTEAFF; clone size: .; J gene: TRBJ1-1; D gene: .; V gene: TRBV6-5
CDR3 DNA: TGCAGCGTTGAATTTAGGGCGGGCACTGAAGCTTTCTTT; CDR3 protein: CSVEFRAGTEAFF; clone size: .; J gene: TRBJ1-1; D gene: .; V gene: TRBV29-1
CDR3 DNA: TGCGCCAGCAGCCAAGACCCATCCGGGACAGGGGCCCAGCCCCAGCATTTT; CDR3 protein: CASSQDPSGTGAQPQHF; clone size: .; J gene: TRBJ1-5; D gene: TRBD1; V gene: TRBV4-3
CDR3 DNA: TGTGCCAGCTGCACTCGCGGACTAGCGGGCTACCCGTACGAGCAGTACTTC; CDR3 protein: CASCTRGLAGYPYEQYF; clone size: .; J gene: TRBJ2-7; D gene: TRBD2; V gene: TRBV27
CDR3 DNA: TGCGCCAGCAGGTCCGGGACAGGGGGTCGATACGAGCAGTACTTC; CDR3 protein: CASRSGTGGRYEQYF; clone size: once; J gene: TRBJ2-7; D gene: TRBD1; V gene: TRBV5-1
CDR3 DNA: TGTGCCAGTAGTATAGTTCAGGGAATAAGCAATCAGCCCCAGCATTTT; CDR3 protein: CASSIVQGISNQPQHF; clone size: .; J gene: TRBJ1-5; D gene: .; V gene: TRBV19
CDR3 DNA: TGCGCCAGCAGGGCTAGCGGGCCCTACACAGATACGCAGTATTTT; CDR3 protein: CASRASGPYTDTQYF; clone size: many; J gene: TRBJ2-3; D gene: TRBD2; V gene: TRBV10-1
CDR3 DNA: TGCGCCAGCAGCCAAGATCGGGGGGGGATGAACACTGAAGCTTTCTTT; CDR3 protein: CASSQDRGGMNTEAFF; clone size: few; J gene: TRBJ1-1; D gene: .; V gene: TRBV4-1
CDR3 DNA: TGTGCCAGCTCACCCAGCGGGGCTAGCGGTGGCACAGATACGCAGTATTTT; CDR3 protein: CASSPSGASGGTDTQYF; clone size: .; J gene: TRBJ2-3; D gene: TRBD2; V gene: TRBV18
CDR3 DNA: TGTGCCAGCAGTCGACCCCGGCTAGCGGGGGGCTCCGGGGAGCTGTTTTTT; CDR3 protein: CASSRPRLAGGSGELFF; clone size: once; J gene: TRBJ2-2; D gene: TRBD2; V gene: TRBV7-2
CDR3 DNA: TGTGCCAGCAGTTCGCACCAACTCTACGAGCAGTACTTC; CDR3 protein: CASSSHQLYEQYF; clone size: once; J gene: TRBJ2-7; D gene: .; V gene: TRBV27
CDR3 DNA: TGCGCCAGCAGCAGCGGGACTAGCGGGAGGGCCCCACCTGAGCAGTTCTTC; CDR3 protein: CASSSGTSGRAPPEQFF; clone size: .; J gene: TRBJ2-1; D gene: TRBD2; V gene: TRBV5-1
CDR3 DNA: TGTGCCAGCAGTGAAGGGTGGGAGGGAGAAGGCTACGAGCAGTACTTC; CDR3 protein: CASSEGWEGEGYEQYF; clone size: .; J gene: TRBJ2-7; D gene: TRBD2; V gene: TRBV6-1
CDR3 DNA: TGCGCCAGCAGCCCCCGACTAGACGTCGAGCAGTACTTC; CDR3 protein: CASSPRLDVEQYF; clone size: .; J gene: TRBJ2-7; D gene: .; V gene: TRBV4-1
CDR3 DNA: TGTGCCAGTAGTACAGGGGTCGGAAACTATGGCTACACCTTC; CDR3 protein: CASSTGVGNYGYTF; clone size: .; J gene: TRBJ1-2; D gene: .; V gene: TRBV19
CDR3 DNA: TGCAGCGCCACTCGCCTACAGGGCGGCTACACCTTC; CDR3 protein: CSATRLQGGYTF; clone size: few; J gene: TRBJ1-2; D gene: .; V gene: TRBV29-1
CDR3 DNA: TGTGCCAGCAGTTCGAAGGGGTTTGGGGATGAAAAACTGTTTTTT; CDR3 protein: CASSSKGFGDEKLFF; clone size: .; J gene: TRBJ1-4; D gene: .; V gene: TRBV6-6
CDR3 DNA: TGTGCCAGCAGCTTGTTGTTAGCGGGGTACTACAATGAGCAGTTCTTC; CDR3 protein: CASSLLLAGYYNEQFF; clone size: .; J gene: TRBJ2-1; D gene: TRBD2; V gene: TRBV5-4
CDR3 DNA: TGTGCCAGCAGAGCAGGGGGCGCCTTGCACTTC; CDR3 protein: CASRAGGALHF; clone size: .; J gene: TRBJ2-5; D gene: TRBD1; V gene: TRBV2
CDR3 DNA: TGTGCCAGCAGCTTGTTAAGCTCGGGGATAGAGACCCAGTACTTC; CDR3 protein: CASSLLSSGIETQYF; clone size: .; J gene: TRBJ2-5; D gene: .; V gene: TRBV5-8
CDR3 DNA: TGTGCCAGCAGTCACAGCGGGAGGGCCGCCAATGAGCAGTTCTTC; CDR3 protein: CASSHSGRAANEQFF; clone size: .; J gene: TRBJ2-1; D gene: TRBD2; V gene: TRBV27
CDR3 DNA: TGTGCCAGCAGTTATGAGGTTAATTCACCCCTCCACTTT; CDR3 protein: CASSYEVNSPLHF; clone size: .; J gene: TRBJ1-6; D gene: .; V gene: TRBV6-5
CDR3 DNA: TGTGCCAGCAGGGGAGTCCGGAGCGGCACTGAAGCTTTCTTT; CDR3 protein: CASRGVRSGTEAFF; clone size: .; J gene: TRBJ1-1; D gene: .; V gene: TRBV2
CDR3 DNA: TGTGCCAGCAGTTACTCGACTGCCCAAGAGACCCAGTACTTC; CDR3 protein: CASSYSTAQETQYF; clone size: .; J gene: TRBJ2-5; D gene: .; V gene: TRBV6-5
CDR3 DNA: TGTGCCAGTAGTATGGTCGCGAGGGGTGGGGCGGGGAGAAACTACGAGCAGTACTTC; CDR3 protein: CASSMVARGGAGRNYEQYF; clone size: .; J gene: TRBJ2-7; D gene: .; V gene: TRBV19